This TCR beta chain originates from a study of cytomegalovirus exposure and HLA in healthy donors. Turning to the study itself: The same platform used for the approximately 670 first-cohort repertoires was also used for the 90 to 150 validation repertoires, as a later analysis reported.

CDR3 length: 15 residues. V lost 6 bases and J lost 0, with 13 bases in between. Germline CDR1 is SNHLY and CDR2 is FYNNEI. To note about this clone: Its antigen is unidentified.

The study, taken as a whole, reports: The investigators catalogued 150 to 200 TCR beta chains as cytomegalovirus-associated. The study found most TCR sequences rare, yet found some public TCRs in many donors. It was found in a later analysis that first-cohort TCR clusters tended to co-occur in the 95 to 150 validation repertoires.

Profiling relied on immunoSEQ multiplex PCR, and the TCRdb table lists in-frame clones only, not all of them. The sample gives under 200,000 clones, about 81% of which show up once; around 1.2% is in the top ten. Sequenced input: PBMCs. This chain connects TRBV2 to TRBJ2-3; weak D call: TRBD2 (6 bases). The source is a woman younger than 45 in good health and CMV-seronegative. DNA for the CDR3: TGTGCCAGCAGAGGGCGGGCGGGAAGCACAGATACGCAGTATTTT. Its protein is CASRGRAGSTDTQYF.